Below, 18 T cell receptor beta chains from the same sample are listed, as sequenced in a study of cytomegalovirus exposure and HLA in healthy donors. PCR used 60 Vbeta primers and 13 Jbeta primers. Method: immunoSEQ multiplex PCR; TCRdb's copy keeps in-frame clones and lacks some. This table holds 200,000 to 250,000 clones, approximately 80% found once. Sample: PBMCs. These receptors originate from a man in his fifties or sixties in good health and CMV-seronegative.

The genes are TRBV30 and TRBJ1-2, with D possibly being TRBD1 (6 bases). V lost 8 bases and J 3 bases, leaving 22 bases between the germline ends. From germline, CDR1 is GTSNPN and CDR2 SVGIG (reference sequence). The CDR3 runs to 15 residues. CDR3 coding DNA: TGTGCCCACACTCAACGTCGGGGACACGACTATGGCTACACCTTC. Translating it yields CAHTQRRGHDYGYTF.

V is TRBV4-2 and J is TRBJ2-7; 8 bases map to TRBD2. Germline V CDR1 and CDR2: LGHNA, YNFKEQ. J was trimmed by 3 bases and V by 0 bases; bases with no gene match: 7. The CDR3 covers 16 residues. The CDR3 DNA sequence: TGTGCCAGCAGCCAAGATAGAGTAGCGGGGTTCTACGAGCAGTACTTC. It is translated as CASSQDRVAGFYEQYF.

The genes are TRBV14 and TRBJ2-2; weak D call: TRBD1 (6 bases). The CDR3 runs 17 residues. From germline, CDR1 is SGHDN and CDR2 FVKESK. The V end lost 0 bases, the J end lost 7 bases, and 18 bases lay between the germline ends. The CDR3 loop is CASSQDRGTGGGGELFF. The CDR3 bases are TGTGCCAGCAGCCAAGATAGGGGGACCGGTGGTGGCGGGGAGCTGTTTTTT.

This chain joins TRBV6-6 and TRBJ2-1; 11 bases are shared with TRBD2. The CDR3 is 15 residues long. Trimming cost V 2 bases and J 7 bases; bases outside gene matches: 4. Germline V gene data show CDR1 as MNHNY and CDR2 as SVGAGI (reference sequence). This chain's CDR3 is CASSYAGTSGNEQFF. The CDR3 nucleotides are TGTGCCAGCAGTTACGCCGGGACTAGCGGAAATGAGCAGTTCTTC.

This chain connects TRBV10-3 to TRBJ1-5; possibly TRBD1 for D (5 bases). The CDR3 is made up of 15 amino acids. Per the germline V gene, CDR1 is ENHRY and CDR2 is SYGVKD. Trimming shortened V by 6 bases and J by 0 bases, and 12 bases separated the two germline ends. This chain's CDR3 is CAIRAGLSSNQPQHF. The DNA of the CDR3 is TGTGCCATCAGAGCAGGGTTAAGTAGCAATCAGCCCCAGCATTTT.

The genes are TRBV1 and TRBJ2-5; the D segment call TRBD2 is taken from the table without a DNA check. TRBV1 has pseudogene status. CDR3 length: 18 amino acids. This CDR3 reads CTSSQGPTGTSGEETQYF. In nucleotides, the CDR3 is TGCACCAGCAGCCAAGGTCCTACCGGGACTAGCGGTGAAGAGACCCAGTACTTC.

This rearrangement joins TRBV11-2 to TRBJ2-1, with D possibly being TRBD2 (5 bases). This CDR3 comprises 13 residues. From germline, CDR1 is SGHAT and CDR2 FQNNGV. V dropped 3 bases and J dropped 5 bases, with 8 bases sitting between them. Here the CDR3 DNA reads TGTGCCAGCAGCTTTTCGACTAACAATGAGCAGTTCTTC. Translation gives CASSFSTNNEQFF. The full variable domain, completed using reference TRBV11-2 and TRBJ2-1, is EAGVAQSPRYKIIEKRQSVAFWCNPISGHATLYWYQQILGQGPKLLIQFQNNGVVDDSQLPKDRFSAERLKGVDSTLKIQPAKLEDSAVYLCASSFSTNNEQFFGPGTRLTVL.

V usage is TRBV2 and J usage is TRBJ2-7; TRBD1 matches at 7 bases. Trimming removed 1 base from V and 2 bases from J; junction bases left unmatched: 5. The CDR3 has 15 amino acids. CDR1 and CDR2 (germline): SNHLY, FYNNEI. Here the CDR3 reads CASSEEGARPYEQYF. The CDR3 DNA follows: TGTGCCAGCAGTGAAGAGGGGGCAAGGCCCTACGAGCAGTACTTC. Looking up the rest from reference TRBV2 and TRBJ2-7 gives the full variable domain: EPEVTQTPSHQVTQMGQEVILRCVPISNHLYFYWYRQILGQKVEFLVSFYNNEISEKSEIFDDQFSVERPDGSNFTLKIRSTKLEDSAMYFCASSEEGARPYEQYFGPGTRLTVT.

The V and J genes are TRBV13 and TRBJ2-1; D is perhaps TRBD1 (6 bases). Germline V gene data show CDR1 as PRHDT and CDR2 as FYEKMQ (reference sequence). V was shortened by 6 bases and J by 0 bases, with 9 bases between the two germline ends. The CDR3 sequence is 14 residues long. The CDR3 loop is CASSWGLSYNEQFF. In DNA, the CDR3 is TGTGCCAGCAGTTGGGGGCTCTCCTACAATGAGCAGTTCTTC.

The chain employs TRBV19 and TRBJ2-1; 13 bases align to TRBD2. J gave up 3 bases and V 5 bases, and 4 bases lay outside the gene matches. Germline CDR1 and CDR2: LNHDA and SQIVND (reference sequence). The CDR3 is made up of 16 amino acids. The CDR3 region has the DNA TGTGCCAGTAGTTCCTGGACTAGCGGGAGCTACAATGAGCAGTTCTTC. Its translation is CASSSWTSGSYNEQFF.

J is TRBJ1-2 and V is TRBV28; D perhaps matches TRBD1 (6 bases). Deletions cut 2 bases from V and 8 bases from J, with 12 bases between. Germline V gene data show CDR1 as MDHEN and CDR2 as SYDVKM. The CDR3 consists of 13 residues. The CDR3 loop reads CASSLTGTRGYTF. The CDR3 coding sequence is TGTGCCAGCAGTTTAACCGGGACAAGGGGCTACACCTTC.

This CDR3 reads CASSLQKRKPNTGELFF. DNA for the CDR3: TGTGCCAGCAGCTTGCAAAAGCGGAAACCGAACACCGGGGAGCTGTTTTTT. The V and J genes are TRBV13 and TRBJ2-2; perhaps TRBD2 as D (5 bases). The CDR3 contains 17 residues. The V gene lost 3 bases and the J gene lost 0 bases, with 14 bases spanning the gap. Looked up from germline, CDR1 is PRHDT and CDR2 is FYEKMQ (reference sequence).

The chain is built from TRBV7-3 and TRBJ1-2, with 8 bases fitting TRBD1. The V gene end was trimmed by 5 bases and the J gene end by 4 bases; junction bases not matched to a gene: 9. The V gene's germline CDR1 is SGHTA and CDR2 FQGTGA. This CDR3 comprises 15 residues. The DNA of the CDR3 is TGTGCCAGCAGCCCGTCCGGGACAGGCGGCTATGGCTACACCTTC. It translates to CASSPSGTGGYGYTF.

V gene TRBV11-2 combines with J gene TRBJ2-3; D may be TRBD2 (5 bases). Germline V gives CDR1 SGHAT, CDR2 FQNNGV. V was cut by 4 bases and J by 4 bases, with 6 bases left in between. CDR3 length: 12 amino acids. The CDR3 bases are TGTGCCAGCAGCTCTAGCCCAGATACGCAGTATTTT. Translated, it gives CASSSSPDTQYF.

The chain links TRBV29-1 to TRBJ1-5; D is possibly TRBD1 (6 bases). This CDR3 has 13 amino acids. V was pared by 5 bases and J by 4 bases, with 12 bases between. CDR1 SQVTM and CDR2 ANQGSEA come from the germline V gene. The CDR3 DNA is TGCAGCGTTTCCAGGGGACCGAATCAGCCCCAGCATTTT. Translation: CSVSRGPNQPQHF. Complete variable domain (other parts from reference TRBV29-1 and TRBJ1-5): SAVISQKPSRDICQRGTSLTIQCQVDSQVTMMFWYRQQPGQSLTLIATANQGSEATYESGFVIDKFPISRPNLTFSTLTVSNMSPEDSSIYLCSVSRGPNQPQHFGDGTRLSIL.

The chain combines TRBV5-6 with TRBJ2-5, with a weak D call TRBD2 (5 bases). V was pared by 0 bases and J by 5 bases, with 14 bases between. The CDR3 has 15 amino acids. Germline-derived CDR1 and CDR2 are SGHDT and YYEEEE. CDR3 protein: CASSLDGGLRETQYF. In nucleotides, the CDR3 is TGTGCCAGCAGCTTGGATGGCGGACTGAGGGAGACCCAGTACTTC.

The V and J genes are TRBV25-1 and TRBJ2-7; the D gene is possibly TRBD2 (5 bases). The CDR3 consists of 13 residues. In germline, CDR1 is MGHDK, CDR2 SYGVNS. Trimming took off 5 bases at V and 0 bases at J, with 8 bases between the two ends. The CDR3 spells CASSPRDSYEQYF. CDR3 bases: TGTGCCAGCAGTCCGAGGGACTCCTACGAGCAGTACTTC.

In DNA, the CDR3 is TGCGCCAGCAGCTTCTGGTTAGCGGGAGGTTTTACGGAAGGCAATGAGCAGTTCTTC. Translated: CASSFWLAGGFTEGNEQFF. This chain links TRBV5-1 with TRBJ2-1, with 10 positions matching TRBD2. The CDR3 length is 19 residues. Germline loops: CDR1 SGHRS, CDR2 YFSETQ. Germline trimming cut 2 bases from V and 6 bases from J; bases unmatched to any gene: 17.